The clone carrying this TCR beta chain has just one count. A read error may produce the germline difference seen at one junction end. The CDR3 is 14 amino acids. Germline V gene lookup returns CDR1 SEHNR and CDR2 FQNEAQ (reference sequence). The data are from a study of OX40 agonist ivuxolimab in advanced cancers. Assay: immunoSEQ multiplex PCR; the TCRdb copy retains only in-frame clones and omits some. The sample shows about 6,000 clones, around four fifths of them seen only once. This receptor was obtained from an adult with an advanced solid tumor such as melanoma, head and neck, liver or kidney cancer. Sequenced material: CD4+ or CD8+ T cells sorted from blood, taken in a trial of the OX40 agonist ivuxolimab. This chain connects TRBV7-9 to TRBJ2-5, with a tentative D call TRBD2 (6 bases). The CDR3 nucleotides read TGTGCCAGCAGCCCGGCGGGGAGGCAAGGGACCCAGTACTTC. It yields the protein CASSPAGRQGTQYF.